These 21 T cell receptor beta chains share one sample of origin, sequenced in a study of T-cell memory formation after mild COVID-19. MiXCR, run by TCRdb on the 5' RACE reads, gives a single entry per CDR3 protein. Counted here are over 500,000 distinct CDR3 sequences, 15% to 20% occurring once; the ten biggest clones make up roughly 7.7%. The sequencing sample was made of PBMCs or a T cell subset sorted from them (not recorded which). The receptors originated from an adult woman who had mild COVID-19 (a few samples of this study predate the infection). Cell type and time point are not known.

A few counts support this clonotype. The chain joins TRBV28 to TRBJ1-2; D gene uncertain. CDR3 length equals 12 residues. Between the trimmed V and J ends, which lost 6 bases and 8 bases, there was a span of 13 bases. CDR1 is MDHEN and CDR2 is SYDVKM in the germline V gene. The chain's CDR3 is CASSSRTWGYTF. CDR3 DNA: TGTGCCAGCAGCTCTCGGACCTGGGGCTACACCTTC.

This clonotype came up a few times. V gene TRBV6-1 combines with J gene TRBJ2-3; 12 bases are shared with TRBD2. After removal of 1 base from V and 4 bases from J, the junction contained 6 bases not matched to a gene. The CDR3 is 17 amino acids. The germline CDR1 and CDR2 sequences are MNHNS and SASEGT. The CDR3 region has the DNA TGTGCCAGCAGTGAAGGTCCGACTAGCGGGGGTGCAGATACGCAGTATTTT. This sequence encodes CASSEGPTSGGADTQYF.

The chain links TRBV18 to TRBJ1-1; D perhaps matches TRBD1 (5 bases). This CDR3 comprises 15 residues. V lost 4 bases and J lost 0, with 12 bases in between. Per the germline V gene, CDR1 is KGHSH and CDR2 is LQKENI. CDR3 DNA sequence: TGTGCCAGCTCACAGTCAACAGGAATGAACACTGAAGCTTTCTTT. It translates to CASSQSTGMNTEAFF.

The V and J genes are TRBV24-1 and TRBJ1-2, with D possibly matching TRBD1 (5 bases). The CDR3 length is 14 residues. The germline gives CDR1 KGHDR, CDR2 SFDVKD. V dropped 5 bases and J dropped 2 bases, with 11 bases sitting between them. CDR3 DNA sequence: TGTGCCACCAGTGTCCCAGGGCTCAACTATGGCTACACCTTC. Translating gives CATSVPGLNYGYTF.

This chain links TRBV5-1 with TRBJ2-3, with 8 nucleotides matching TRBD2. The V gene end was trimmed by 0 bases and the J gene end by 8 bases; junction bases not matched to a gene: 8. The CDR3 sequence is 15 residues long. Germline CDR1 reads SGHRS; CDR2 reads YFSETQ. The CDR3 loop reads CASSLVSGERGTQYF. DNA for the CDR3: TGCGCCAGCAGCTTGGTTAGCGGGGAGCGTGGTACGCAGTATTTT.

This clonotype was detected only a few times. The genes are TRBV20-1 and TRBJ1-6; no definite D call. Between the trimmed V and J ends, which lost 6 bases and 7 bases, there was a span of 19 bases. Germline V gene lookup returns CDR1 DFQATT and CDR2 SNEGSKA (reference sequence). CDR3 length: 15 residues. CDR3 DNA sequence: TGCAGTGCGAGTGCGGAGGCCATGGGGAATTCACCCCTCCACTTT. Its protein is CSASAEAMGNSPLHF.

This clonotype has a handful of counts. V and J are TRBV9 and TRBJ2-3; D might be TRBD1 or TRBD2, each matching 5 bases. Between the trimmed V and J ends, which lost 0 bases and 1 base, there was a span of 15 bases. CDR3 length: 17 residues. Germline loops: CDR1 SGDLS, CDR2 YYNGEE. Here the CDR3 DNA reads TGTGCCAGCAGCGTAGAGGGGAGAGACATAGGCACAGATACGCAGTATTTT. Its translation is CASSVEGRDIGTDTQYF.

This clonotype was seen more than once but under ten times. The CDR3 here is CASSLAPDRGHEQFF. Here the CDR3 DNA reads TGTGCCAGCAGTTTAGCACCAGATCGGGGGCATGAGCAGTTCTTC. V gene TRBV12-3 or TRBV12-4 combines with J gene TRBJ2-1, with D perhaps being TRBD1 or TRBD2 (6 bases each). V gave up 0 bases and J gave up 8 bases, with 14 bases separating them. The CDR3 runs 15 residues.

This clonotype has just a few counts. V and J are TRBV18 and TRBJ1-1; D unclear. CDR1 is KGHSH, CDR2 LQKENI, per germline. V was trimmed by 3 bases and J by 0 bases, leaving 8 bases between them. This CDR3 region has 14 residues. The CDR3 DNA reads TGTGCCAGCTCACCCGACACCCTGAACACTGAAGCTTTCTTT. This encodes CASSPDTLNTEAFF. Full variable domain (remainder filled in from reference TRBV18 and TRBJ1-1): NAGVMQNPRHLVRRRGQEARLRCSPMKGHSHVYWYRQLPEEGLKFMVYLQKENIIDESGMPKERFSAEFPKEGPSILRIQQVVRGDSAAYFCASSPDTLNTEAFFGQGTRLTVV.

The chain couples TRBV5-5 to TRBJ2-3, with a tentative D call TRBD1 (6 bases). This CDR3 is 13 amino acids long. Germline CDR1 is SGHKS and CDR2 is YYEKEE (reference sequence). Trimming left V 2 bases short and J 5 bases short, with 9 bases between. In DNA, the CDR3 is TGTGCCAGCAGCTTCGCAGGGGAAGATACGCAGTATTTT. This encodes CASSFAGEDTQYF.

The chain links TRBV7-9 to TRBJ2-1; 8 nucleotides align to TRBD2. V dropped 3 bases and J dropped 8; count of bases not matched to a gene: 12. This CDR3 is built from 16 residues. The germline V gene encodes CDR1 SEHNR and CDR2 FQNEAQ (reference sequence). The CDR3: CASSFPFSGVGHEQFF. CDR3 sequence (DNA): TGTGCCAGCAGCTTTCCCTTTAGCGGGGTGGGGCATGAGCAGTTCTTC.

The chain uses TRBV7-2 and TRBJ2-2, with 14 bases that match TRBD2. This CDR3 has 18 amino acids. Germline CDR1 SGHTA, CDR2 FQGNSA. J gave up 4 bases and V 4 bases, and 8 bases lay outside the gene matches. The CDR3 sequence: CASSSPGLAGVITGELFF. The CDR3 DNA reads TGTGCCAGCAGCTCTCCGGGACTAGCGGGAGTGATCACCGGGGAGCTGTTTTTT.

V gene TRBV7-6 combines with J gene TRBJ2-7; D tentatively fits TRBD1 or TRBD2 (5 bases each). Germline V gene data show CDR1 as SGHVS and CDR2 as FNYEAQ. Trimming pared 5 bases from V and 6 bases from J, leaving 20 bases between. This CDR3 has 15 residues. This CDR3 reads CASSPLGRTALEQYF. The CDR3 bases are TGTGCCAGCAGCCCTCTGGGACGGACCGCCCTCGAGCAGTACTTC.

This clonotype turned up a few times. The V call is TRBV7-2, the J call TRBJ1-2; D call uncertain. Germline CDR1 reads SGHTA; CDR2 reads FQGNSA. The CDR3 consists of 15 residues. Trimming stripped 3 bases from V and 4 bases from J, with 15 bases between. The CDR3, as DNA: TGTGCCAGCAGCTTTGGCGGTGGGGAGGGCTATGGCTACACCTTC. Protein: CASSFGGGEGYGYTF. Looking up the rest from reference TRBV7-2 and TRBJ1-2 gives the full variable domain: GAGVSQSPSNKVTEKGKDVELRCDPISGHTALYWYRQSLGQGLEFLIYFQGNSAPDKSGLPSDRFSAERTGGSVSTLTIQRTQQEDSAVYLCASSFGGGEGYGYTFGSGTRLTVV.

This clonotype was counted between two and nine times. The chain joins TRBV3-1 to TRBJ2-3; a possible D gene is TRBD2 (6 bases). In germline, CDR1 is LGHDT, CDR2 YNNKEL (reference sequence). Between the trimmed V and J ends, which lost 1 base and 2 bases, there was a span of 19 bases. CDR3 length: 18 residues. This chain's CDR3 is CASSQGRRDLFYTDTQYF. The DNA of the CDR3 is TGTGCCAGCAGCCAAGGTCGGCGGGACTTATTTTACACAGATACGCAGTATTTT.

V is TRBV12-3 or TRBV12-4 and J is TRBJ2-7; TRBD2 agrees at 9 bases. Trimming took 4 bases from V and 2 from J; bases not matched to a gene: 6. The length of the CDR3 is 15 residues. This CDR3 reads CASSSAGGLPYEQYF. The DNA for the CDR3 is TGTGCCAGCAGTTCCGCGGGAGGGCTTCCCTACGAGCAGTACTTC.

This clonotype was counted between two and nine times. V usage is TRBV12-3 or TRBV12-4 and J usage is TRBJ1-1; D is unresolved. The CDR3 loop spans 12 amino acids. V lost 6 bases to trimming and J lost 5 bases, with 10 bases between them. CDR3 DNA sequence: TGTGCCAGCAGACCGCCGGGAACTGAAGCTTTCTTT. Its protein is CASRPPGTEAFF.

The chain links TRBV9 to TRBJ2-3; 9 positions match TRBD2. This CDR3 spans 14 amino acids. CDR1 is SGDLS, CDR2 YYNGEE, per germline. The junction had 8 bases not matched to a gene; V was cut back by 7 bases and J by 5 bases. The CDR3 here is CASAGTSSVDTQYF. In nucleotides, the CDR3 is TGTGCCAGCGCCGGGACTAGCTCAGTAGATACGCAGTATTTT.

The chain links TRBV30 to TRBJ1-2; D gene unclear. The germline CDR1 and CDR2 sequences are GTSNPN and SVGIG (reference sequence). This CDR3 region has 15 residues. Trimming cost V 3 bases and J 1 base, with 15 bases left between them. CDR3 DNA: TGTGCCTGGAGGTACGGCCACTATCATAACTATGGCTACACCTTC. Translated: CAWRYGHYHNYGYTF.

The genes are TRBV19 and TRBJ1-2; possibly TRBD1 for D (5 bases). Germline-derived CDR1 and CDR2 are LNHDA and SQIVND (reference sequence). The CDR3 consists of 14 residues. V was pared by 2 bases and J by 3 bases, with 10 bases between. The chain's CDR3 is CASSISVGDYGYTF. In DNA, the CDR3 is TGTGCCAGTAGTATATCGGTGGGGGACTATGGCTACACCTTC.

The chain recombines TRBV5-1 with TRBJ2-1; possible D gene TRBD2, 7 bases. The V and J ends lost 4 bases and 4 bases respectively, with 18 bases between them. The CDR3 consists of 16 residues. Germline V CDR1 and CDR2: SGHRS, YFSETQ. The CDR3 loop reads CASSPLGAGVYNEQFF. The DNA for the CDR3 is TGCGCCAGCAGCCCCCTGGGGGCGGGGGTATACAATGAGCAGTTCTTC.